A single sample is the source of the 4 T cell receptor beta chains below, sequenced in a study of response to subunit inactivated influenza vaccine. TCRdb re-called the RT-PCR reads with MiXCR, one entry per CDR3 protein. The sample carries almost 250,000 distinct CDR3 sequences, 12% recorded once. Source: non-naive T cells sorted from PBMCs, taken 14 to 15 days before vaccination. Receptors were obtained from a man between 45 and 60 years old who received an inactivated influenza vaccine.

In its sample, this clonotype was seen a few times. The genes are TRBV28 and TRBJ2-7; maybe TRBD2 (6 bases). Trimming removed 4 bases from V and 6 bases from J, with 22 bases in between. The CDR3 totals 16 residues. Germline V gene sequence: CDR1 MDHEN, CDR2 SYDVKM. Here the CDR3 DNA reads TGTGCCAGCAGTTCCCGTTATTCGGCAGGGAGGTTCGAGCAGTACTTC. Translating gives CASSSRYSAGRFEQYF. The whole variable domain, remainder taken from reference TRBV28 and TRBJ2-7, is DVKVTQSSRYLVKRTGEKVFLECVQDMDHENMFWYRQDPGLGLRLIYFSYDVKMKEKGDIPEGYSVSREKKERFSLILESASTNQTSMYLCASSSRYSAGRFEQYFGPGTRLTVT.

The J gene is TRBJ2-1, the V gene TRBV5-5; 11 bases match TRBD2. Germline-derived CDR1 and CDR2 are SGHKS and YYEKEE (reference sequence). The CDR3 is made up of 14 amino acids. Losses at the gene ends were 4 bases for V and 9 bases for J; bases not matched to a gene: 6. The CDR3, as DNA: TGTGCCAGCAGCCGTGGACTAGCGGGTAGTGAGCAGTTCTTC. Its translation is CASSRGLAGSEQFF.

The CDR3 DNA is TGTGCCAGCACCACGACAGGGGGCTACGCAGAGCAGTACTTC. It translates to CASTTTGGYAEQYF. The chain links TRBV2 to TRBJ2-7, with TRBD1 matching 10 bases. Trimming cost V 7 bases and J 7 bases; bases outside gene matches: 10. CDR1 is SNHLY and CDR2 is FYNNEI in the germline V gene. This CDR3 is 14 amino acids long.

The chain combines TRBV2 with TRBJ2-7; D call uncertain. This CDR3 region has 12 residues. V lost 4 bases to trimming and J lost 5 bases, with 9 bases between them. CDR1 is SNHLY, CDR2 FYNNEI, per germline. The CDR3 nucleotides are TGTGCCAGCAGTGTAGCCAGAAACGAGCAGTACTTC. Protein product: CASSVARNEQYF.